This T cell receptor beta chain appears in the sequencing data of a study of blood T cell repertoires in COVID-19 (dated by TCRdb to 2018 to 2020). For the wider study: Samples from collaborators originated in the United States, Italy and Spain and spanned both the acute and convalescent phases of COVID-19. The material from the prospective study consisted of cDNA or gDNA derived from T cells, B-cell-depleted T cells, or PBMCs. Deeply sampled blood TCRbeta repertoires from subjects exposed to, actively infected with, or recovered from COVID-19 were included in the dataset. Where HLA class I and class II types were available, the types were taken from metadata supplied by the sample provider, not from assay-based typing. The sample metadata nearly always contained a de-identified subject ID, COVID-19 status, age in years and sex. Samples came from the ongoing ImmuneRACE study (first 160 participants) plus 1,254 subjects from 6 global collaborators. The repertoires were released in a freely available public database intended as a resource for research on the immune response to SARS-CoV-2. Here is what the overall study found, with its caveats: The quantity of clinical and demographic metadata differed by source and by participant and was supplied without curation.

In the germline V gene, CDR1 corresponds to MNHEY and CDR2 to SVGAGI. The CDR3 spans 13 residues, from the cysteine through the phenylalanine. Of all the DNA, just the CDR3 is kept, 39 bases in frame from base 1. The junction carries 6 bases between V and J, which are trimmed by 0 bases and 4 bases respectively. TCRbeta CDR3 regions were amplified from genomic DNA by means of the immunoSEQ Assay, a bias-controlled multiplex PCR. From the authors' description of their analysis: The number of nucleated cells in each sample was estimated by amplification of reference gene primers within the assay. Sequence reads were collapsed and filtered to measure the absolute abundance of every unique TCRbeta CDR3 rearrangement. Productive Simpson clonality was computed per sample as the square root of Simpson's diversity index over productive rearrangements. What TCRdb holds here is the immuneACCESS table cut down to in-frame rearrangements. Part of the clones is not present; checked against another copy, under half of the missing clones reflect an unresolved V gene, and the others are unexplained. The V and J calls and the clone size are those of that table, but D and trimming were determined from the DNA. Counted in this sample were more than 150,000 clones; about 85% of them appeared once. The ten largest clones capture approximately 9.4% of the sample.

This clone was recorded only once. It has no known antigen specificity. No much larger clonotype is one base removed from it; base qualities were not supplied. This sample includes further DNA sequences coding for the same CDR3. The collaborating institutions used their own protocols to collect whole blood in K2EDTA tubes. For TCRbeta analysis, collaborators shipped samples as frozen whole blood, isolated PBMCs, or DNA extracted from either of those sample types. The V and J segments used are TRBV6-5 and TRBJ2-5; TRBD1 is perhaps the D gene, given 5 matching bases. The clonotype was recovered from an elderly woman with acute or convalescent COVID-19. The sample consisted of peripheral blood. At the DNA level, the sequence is TGTGCCAGCAGTTACTCAGGGGTAGAGACCCAGTACTTC. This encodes CASSYSGVETQYF.